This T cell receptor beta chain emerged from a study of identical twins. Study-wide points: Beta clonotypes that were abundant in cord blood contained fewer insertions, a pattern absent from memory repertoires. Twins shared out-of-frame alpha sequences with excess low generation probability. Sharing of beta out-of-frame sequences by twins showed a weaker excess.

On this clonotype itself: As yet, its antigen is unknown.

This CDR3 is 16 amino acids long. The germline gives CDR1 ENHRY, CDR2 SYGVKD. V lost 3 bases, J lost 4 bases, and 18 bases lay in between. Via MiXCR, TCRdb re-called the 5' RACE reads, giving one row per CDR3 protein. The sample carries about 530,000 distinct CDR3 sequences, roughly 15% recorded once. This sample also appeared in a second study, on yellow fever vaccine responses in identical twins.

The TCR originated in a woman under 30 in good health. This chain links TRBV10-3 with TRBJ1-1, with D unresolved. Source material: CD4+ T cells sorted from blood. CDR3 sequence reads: CAISDRQLTGGTEAFF. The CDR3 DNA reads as TGTGCCATCAGTGATCGGCAGCTCACCGGCGGCACTGAAGCTTTCTTT.